One and the same sample provided the 13 T cell receptor beta chains below, sequenced in a study of shared T cell receptors in the human thymus. This table comes from immunoSEQ multiplex PCR, and its TCRdb copy is limited to in-frame clones, with some not included. The sample comprises approximately 490,000 clones, around three quarters of which are singletons, and around 0.013% rests with the top ten. Separately, the same data were catalogued under a study of human thymus T cells.

Sample: thymocytes. The receptors here all came from a boy less than two years old with a congenital heart defect.

This chain connects TRBV5-1 to TRBJ2-5; 10 bases are shared with TRBD1. The CDR3 is made up of 16 amino acids. Unmatched junction bases numbered 10, after V lost 3 bases and J lost 5 bases. Per germline, CDR1 SGHRS and CDR2 YFSETQ. The CDR3 nucleotides read TGCGCCAGCAGCTCGACAGGGGGCGCCGGCTGGGAGACCCAGTACTTC. The encoded protein is CASSSTGGAGWETQYF.

V gene TRBV30 combines with J gene TRBJ2-3, with D possibly TRBD2 on 5 matching bases. Germline lookup yields CDR1 GTSNPN and CDR2 SVGIG (reference sequence). This CDR3 spans 15 amino acids. The V and J ends lost 0 bases and 3 bases respectively, with 13 bases between them. The CDR3 coding sequence is TGTGCCTGGAGTGTACGTAGAGGGAAGACAGATACGCAGTATTTT. Translation gives CAWSVRRGKTDTQYF.

CDR3 in amino acids: CAGRSGDEQFF. The CDR3 DNA reads as TGTGCCGGAAGAAGCGGGGATGAGCAGTTCTTC. The V call is TRBV2, the J call TRBJ2-1; 7 bases fit TRBD2. V lost 11 bases to trimming and J lost 8 bases; unmatched junction nucleotides: 6. CDR1 is SNHLY, CDR2 FYNNEI, per germline. The CDR3 has 11 residues.

This chain links TRBV29-1 with TRBJ2-1, with 10 bases that match TRBD1. The V gene's germline CDR1 is SQVTM and CDR2 ANQGSEA. The J segment lost 7 bases and the V segment lost 5 bases, leaving 14 bases of the junction unmatched. The CDR3 loop spans 16 amino acids. CDR3: CSVTRTGTGERNEQFF. The CDR3 DNA reads TGCAGCGTTACCCGCACCGGGACAGGGGAACGTAATGAGCAGTTCTTC.

The chain has TRBV14 and TRBJ2-7; 10 nucleotides match TRBD1. Germline trimming cut 0 bases from V and 1 base from J; bases unmatched to any gene: 9. This CDR3 spans 18 amino acids. Germline values: CDR1 SGHDN, CDR2 FVKESK. For the CDR3, the DNA is TGTGCCAGCAGCCAAGAAGGTCTAGGGGACAGGGGATCCTACGAGCAGTACTTC. Translating it yields CASSQEGLGDRGSYEQYF.

The chain joins TRBV2 to TRBJ2-7, with D tentatively TRBD1 (7 bases). This CDR3 spans 14 amino acids. The ends were cut back, 3 bases at V and 2 bases at J, with 11 bases in the middle. Per germline, CDR1 SNHLY and CDR2 FYNNEI. CDR3: CASSEEGAPYEQYF. CDR3 coding DNA: TGTGCCAGCAGTGAGGAGGGGGCCCCCTACGAGCAGTACTTC.

The genes are TRBV5-6 and TRBJ1-1; 9 nucleotides match TRBD1. Germline-derived CDR1 and CDR2 are SGHDT and YYEEEE. This CDR3 is 15 amino acids long. The V and J ends lost 0 bases and 4 bases, in that order; junction bases with no gene match: 4. In nucleotides, the CDR3 is TGTGCCAGCAGCTTGGGGGGACAGGGCGGCACTGAAGCTTTCTTT. Residues: CASSLGGQGGTEAFF.

This clone has only a few counts. The J gene is TRBJ2-5, the V gene TRBV27; TRBD2 aligns across 15 bases. J was trimmed by 4 bases and V by 5 bases; bases with no gene match: 8. CDR1 and CDR2 (germline): MNHEY, SMNVEV (reference sequence). The CDR3 covers 17 residues. Written as DNA, the CDR3 is TGTGCCAGCAGTCCCCGAAGGACTAGCGGGAGGGGAGAGACCCAGTACTTC. Its translation is CASSPRRTSGRGETQYF.

This clone showed up just a few times. The rearrangement links TRBV5-1 to TRBJ1-4, with D perhaps matching TRBD1 (6 bases). Looked up from germline, CDR1 is SGHRS and CDR2 is YFSETQ. Trimming pared 3 bases from V and 0 bases from J, leaving 12 bases between. This CDR3 is 16 amino acids long. This CDR3 reads CASSSGTPTTNEKLFF. The DNA for the CDR3 is TGCGCCAGCAGCTCTGGGACACCTACAACTAATGAAAAACTGTTTTTT.

This clone has just a few counts. The V call is TRBV5-4, the J call TRBJ2-1; 12 positions agree with TRBD2. The germline gives CDR1 SGHNT, CDR2 YYREEE (reference sequence). Unmatched junction bases numbered 6, after V lost 1 base and J lost 7 bases. CDR3 length: 16 amino acids. The CDR3 is CASSLPTSGSMNEQFF. DNA of the CDR3: TGTGCCAGCAGCTTGCCGACTAGCGGGAGTATGAATGAGCAGTTCTTC.

The rearrangement uses TRBV9 and TRBJ2-2; D might be TRBD2 (5 bases). V lost 2 bases and J 0 bases, leaving 8 bases between the germline ends. The CDR3 length is 15 residues. Per germline, CDR1 SGDLS and CDR2 YYNGEE. The CDR3: CASSVAGTNTGELFF. The CDR3 coding sequence is TGTGCCAGCAGCGTGGCGGGTACGAACACCGGGGAGCTGTTTTTT.

This clone was observed a single time. The genes are TRBV12-5 and TRBJ1-1; no firm D call. Germline lookup yields CDR1 LGHNT and CDR2 FRNRAP. The CDR3 consists of 13 residues. The V end lost 1 base, the J end lost 5 bases, and 8 bases lay between the germline ends. The CDR3 sequence is CASGLGCGTEAFF. DNA for the CDR3: TGTGCTAGTGGTTTGGGTTGCGGGACTGAAGCTTTCTTT.

This chain connects TRBV9 to TRBJ2-7; D perhaps matches TRBD1 (6 bases). V was shortened by 2 bases and J by 5 bases, with 17 bases between the two germline ends. The CDR3 is 15 residues long. The germline V gene has CDR1 SGDLS and CDR2 YYNGEE. CDR3 DNA sequence: TGTGCCAGCAGCGTCGACCGAACAGGGATCCACGAGCAGTACTTC. Its protein product is CASSVDRTGIHEQYF.